This T cell receptor beta chain was found in a study of cytomegalovirus exposure and HLA in healthy donors. This clone was detected only a few times. Its antigen is not known. Trimming pared 4 bases from V and 6 bases from J, leaving 14 bases between. The CDR3 is 13 residues long. The germline CDR1 and CDR2 sequences are SGHKS and YYEKEE (reference sequence). Only in-frame clones appear in the TCRdb table, and some are missing; sequencing was by immunoSEQ multiplex PCR. Among about 190,000 clones, more than 80% were seen once, and the ten largest hold roughly 6.5%. The study's findings and limits: Cytomegalovirus status was reportedly diagnosed by the classifier with high sensitivity and specificity.

The V call is TRBV5-5, the J call TRBJ2-7; D is perhaps TRBD2 (6 bases). Sequenced sample: PBMCs. This TCR came from a man between 18 and 29 years old in good health and CMV-seropositive. The chain's CDR3 is CASSPPRGVEQYF. The CDR3 nucleotides are TGTGCCAGCAGCCCGCCGCGGGGTGTCGAGCAGTACTTC.